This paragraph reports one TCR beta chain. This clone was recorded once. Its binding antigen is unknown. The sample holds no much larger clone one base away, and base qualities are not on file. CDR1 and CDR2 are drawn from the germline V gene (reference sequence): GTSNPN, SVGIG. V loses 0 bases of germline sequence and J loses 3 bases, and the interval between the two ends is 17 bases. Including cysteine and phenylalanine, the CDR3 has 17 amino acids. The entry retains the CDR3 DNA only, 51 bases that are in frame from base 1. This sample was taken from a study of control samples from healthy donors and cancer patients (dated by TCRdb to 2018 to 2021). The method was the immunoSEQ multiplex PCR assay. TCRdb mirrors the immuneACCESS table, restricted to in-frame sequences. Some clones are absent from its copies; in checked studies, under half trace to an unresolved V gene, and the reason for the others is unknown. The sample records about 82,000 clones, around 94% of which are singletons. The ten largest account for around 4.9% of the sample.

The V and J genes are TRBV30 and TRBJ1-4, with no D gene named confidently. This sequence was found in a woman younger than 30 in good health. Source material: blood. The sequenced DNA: TGTGCCTGGAGTGTGCCTCCCTGGAGGTGGGCTAATGAAAAACTGTTTTTT. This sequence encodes CAWSVPPWRWANEKLFF.